This section outlines one T cell receptor (beta chain) sequence together with its context. The antigen remains unidentified. Random hexamers were used to reverse transcribe about 0.5 to 1 ug of RNA. Multiplex PCR with immunoSEQ amplified the TCR beta CDR3 across 54 Vbeta and 13 Jbeta. MiXCR was run by TCRdb on the immunoSEQ multiplex PCR reads, yielding one entry per CDR3 protein. This table has a few hundred thousand distinct CDR3 sequences, around 91% appearing once. The data derive from a study of CD8 T cells in Susac syndrome. Broader study findings: The study conceded that its TCR sequencing and HLA analysis involved relatively few individuals.

The germline CDR1 and CDR2 sequences are MNHEY and SVGEGT. This CDR3 is built from 11 residues. The ends were cut back, 7 bases at V and 5 bases at J, with 7 bases in the middle. TEMRA cells were FACS-enriched and CD8+ and CD4+ T cells negatively isolated. The clonotype was recovered from a human donor with multiple sclerosis. This rearrangement joins TRBV6-2 or TRBV6-3 to TRBJ2-3; D ambiguous. Sequencing was carried out using CD8+ T cells from PBMCs. CDR3: CASTWGDTQYF. CDR3 coding DNA: TGTGCCAGCACATGGGGAGATACGCAGTATTTT.